These 5 T cell receptor beta chains originate from one sample sequenced in a study of blood T cells in healthy people across ages. Alongside a J-beta primer mix, a sample-barcoded 5' primer served in a second PCR lasting roughly 7 to 11 cycles. TCRdb used MiXCR to reprocess the 5' RACE reads, holding one entry per CDR3 protein. The table records 550,000 to 650,000 distinct CDR3 sequences, about 28% of them present only once. A further study also used this sample, focusing on T cells of mothers and their children.

The sequenced material came from blood. Every receptor here comes from a boy aged 2 to 10 in good health.

This chain joins TRBV28 and TRBJ1-3; unclear D gene. V dropped 3 bases and J dropped 0 bases, with 6 bases sitting between them. The CDR3 has 14 amino acids. Germline CDR1 is MDHEN and CDR2 is SYDVKM. The CDR3 DNA is TGTGCCAGCAGTTTCGGGAGCTCTGGAAACACCATATATTTT. Protein sequence: CASSFGSSGNTIYF.

The chain uses TRBV7-9 and TRBJ2-7; D gene unclear. The CDR3 is made up of 16 amino acids. Germline values: CDR1 SEHNR, CDR2 FQNEAQ (reference sequence). Trimming removed 1 base from V and 2 bases from J, with 15 bases in between. The CDR3, as DNA: TGTGCCAGCAGCTTAGGATTGGGAAGTAGAACCTACGAGCAGTACTTC. Translation: CASSLGLGSRTYEQYF.

This clonotype was seen a handful of times. V gene TRBV5-1 combines with J gene TRBJ2-5; D is perhaps TRBD2 (7 bases). CDR1 SGHRS and CDR2 YFSETQ come from the germline V gene. Trimming cost V 4 bases and J 4 bases, with 23 bases left between them. The CDR3 is made up of 17 amino acids. The CDR3 DNA sequence: TGCGCCAGCAGCCCCGGACTAGGGGGTCGTGCGGTAGAGACCCAGTACTTC. It specifies CASSPGLGGRAVETQYF.

The chain carries TRBV5-6 and TRBJ2-5; D not resolved. The CDR3 runs 11 residues. Germline values: CDR1 SGHDT, CDR2 YYEEEE. In DNA form, the CDR3 reads TGTGGGGCCCAGGAAGAAGAGACCCAGTACTTC. Its protein product is CGAQEEETQYF.

This clonotype was recorded a few times. The gene calls are TRBV27 and TRBJ2-1, with 7 bases lining up with TRBD2. The CDR3 is 16 residues long. Trimming at V came to 7 bases and at J to 3 bases, leaving 12 bases not matched to a gene. Germline lookup yields CDR1 MNHEY and CDR2 SMNVEV (reference sequence). The CDR3 nucleotides read TGTGCCAGCACCACTAATGGACTAGAAGACTACAATGAGCAGTTCTTC. Its protein product is CASTTNGLEDYNEQFF.